This T cell receptor (beta chain) was documented in a study of a mutant IDH1 vaccine in newly diagnosed glioma. On this clone itself: Its antigen is undetermined.

The time point is: week 47, end of study. Each dose of the vaccine consisted of 300 ug of mutant IDH1 20-mer peptide, with topical imiquimod. The CDR3 is made up of 15 amino acids. Germline V gene lookup returns CDR1 MNHNY and CDR2 SVGAGI (reference sequence). Trimming took 6 bases from V and 4 from J; bases not matched to a gene: 8. Clones were sequenced by immunoSEQ multiplex PCR, and TCRdb holds only the in-frame ones, with some missing. The table records tens of thousands of clones, less than 90% of them present only once. This sequence originates from a woman aged 50 to 60 with glioma. V and J are TRBV6-6 and TRBJ2-3; 9 nucleotides line up with TRBD1. The sequenced sample was PBMCs, obtained from a glioma patient whose treatment included an IDH1 peptide vaccine. CDR3 sequence: CASRLTGGVADTQYF. The CDR3 bases are TGTGCCAGCAGATTGACAGGGGGTGTAGCAGATACGCAGTATTTT.